This TCR beta chain originates from a study of CD8 T cells in Susac syndrome (dated by TCRdb to the late 2010s). For the wider study: Whether CD8+ T cell activation and differentiation in Susac syndrome was antigen driven was tested using repertoire sequencing.

The paper as a whole reports these results and caveats: The TCR sequencing and HLA analysis was acknowledged to have included a relatively small number of individuals.

RNA was extracted using the RNeasy kit, and roughly 0.5 to 1 ug of the RNA was reverse transcribed with random hexamers. The immunoSEQ multiplex PCR assay, covering 54 Vbeta and 13 Jbeta segments, was used to amplify TCR beta CDR3 regions. PCR amplification bias was corrected by using a synthetic template baseline for primer optimization and computational correction. Concerning the study's data processing: Reads were assigned to V, D and J genes according to IMGT and analyzed in immunoSEQ Analyzer, with only productive sequences retained. Clonality was computed as one minus Shannon entropy normalized by log2 of the number of productive unique sequences. Public and private clones were assessed among the 100 most prevalent clones of each patient and control. Susac-specific clones were defined as absent from healthy and MS cohorts, over a thousand published viral clones and other ImmuneACCESS disease sequences. TCRdb redid the processing of the public reads, applying fastp at Q25 and MiXCR, and retained in-frame beta chains. Identical CDR3 proteins give one entry, which carries the most common genes and DNA. TCRdb's processing, not the authors' own work, is the source of the V and J calls. The sample table holds more than 150,000 distinct CDR3 sequences, of which around 94% were seen once. The biggest ten clones account for over 0.12% of the sample.

Turning to this clonotype: Its antigen has not been determined. One base away there is no much larger clone; base qualities are not given.

Peripheral blood CD8+ and CD4+ T cells from healthy donors, Susac syndrome patients and multiple sclerosis patients were profiled using high-throughput TCR beta sequencing. Healthy donors were age- and sex-matched controls. CD8+ TEMRA cells were enriched by FACS, while bulk CD8+ and CD4+ T cells were purified by magnetic negative isolation. Blood was collected in EDTA tubes and processed within 24 hours, with PBMCs isolated through density gradient centrifugation. PBMCs intended for TCR sequencing were frozen in liquid nitrogen and were later thawed in a 37 degrees C water bath. The sorted or isolated CD4+, CD8+ and CD8+ TEMRA cells reached a purity of at least 90%. Sample: CD4+ T cells from PBMCs. The TCR comes from a human donor in good health.

The CDR3 here reads CSAARGQGHEKLFF. The DNA reads TGCAGCGCCGCTAGGGGACAGGGGCATGAAAAACTGTTTTTT. The chain is encoded by TRBV29-1 joined to TRBJ1-4, with 10 central nucleotides matching TRBD1. As encoded in the germline V gene, CDR1 is SQVTM while CDR2 is ANQGSEA. Ends trimmed: V by 7 bases, J by 6 bases; bases unmatched to a gene: 8. There are 14 amino acids in the CDR3, from cysteine to phenylalanine inclusive. Only CDR3 DNA remains: 42 bases, in frame from the first base.